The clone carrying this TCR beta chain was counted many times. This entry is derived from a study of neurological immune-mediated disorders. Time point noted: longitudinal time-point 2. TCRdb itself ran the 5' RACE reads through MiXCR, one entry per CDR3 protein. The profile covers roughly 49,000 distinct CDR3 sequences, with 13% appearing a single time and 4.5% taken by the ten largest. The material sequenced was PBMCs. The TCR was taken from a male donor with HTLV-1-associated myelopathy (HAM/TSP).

The CDR3 here is CASREDGMGSPLHF. The CDR3 nucleotides are TGTGCCAGCAGAGAAGACGGTATGGGTTCACCCCTCCACTTT. The chain has TRBV12-3 or TRBV12-4 and TRBJ1-6; no firm D call. The CDR3 consists of 14 residues. The V end was cut by 6 bases, the J end by 9 bases, with 15 bases between.